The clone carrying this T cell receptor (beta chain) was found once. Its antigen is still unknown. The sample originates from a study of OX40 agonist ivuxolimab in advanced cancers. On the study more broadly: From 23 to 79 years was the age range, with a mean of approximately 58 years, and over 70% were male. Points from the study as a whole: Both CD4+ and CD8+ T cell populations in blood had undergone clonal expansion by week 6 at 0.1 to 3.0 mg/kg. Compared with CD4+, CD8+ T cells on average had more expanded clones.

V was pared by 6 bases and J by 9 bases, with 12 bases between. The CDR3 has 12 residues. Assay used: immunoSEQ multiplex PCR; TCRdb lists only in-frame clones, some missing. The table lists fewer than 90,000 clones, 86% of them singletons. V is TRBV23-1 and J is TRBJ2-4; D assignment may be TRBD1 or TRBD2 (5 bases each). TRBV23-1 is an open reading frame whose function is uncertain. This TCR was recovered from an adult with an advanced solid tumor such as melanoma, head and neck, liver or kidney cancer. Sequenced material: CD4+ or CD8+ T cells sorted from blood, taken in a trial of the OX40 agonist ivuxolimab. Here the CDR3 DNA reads TGCGCCAGCAGGGTAGGGACGGCCATTCAGTACTTC. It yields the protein CASRVGTAIQYF.